These 12 T cell receptor beta chains share one sample of origin, sequenced in a study of blood T cell repertoires in COVID-19. Using immunoSEQ multiplex PCR, the repertoire was profiled, and TCRdb retains in-frame clones only, with some absent. This table holds 90,000 to 120,000 clones, 65% to 80% found once. Sequencing was carried out using peripheral blood. These TCRs come from a man between 65 and 79 years old with acute or convalescent COVID-19.

This clone was seen once. The chain recombines TRBV6-2 or TRBV6-3 with TRBJ2-5; 7 nucleotides match TRBD2. V gave up 0 bases and J gave up 5 bases; unmatched junction bases: 6. Germline CDR1 is MNHEY and CDR2 is SVGEGT. The CDR3 extends over 15 amino acids. The CDR3 protein is CASSYSGLAVETQYF. In DNA, the CDR3 is TGTGCCAGCAGTTACTCGGGGCTAGCGGTCGAGACCCAGTACTTC.

This clone has only a few counts. This chain uses TRBV15 with TRBJ2-7, with D tentatively TRBD1 (6 bases). This CDR3 is 14 amino acids long. Trimming shortened V by 2 bases and J by 6 bases, and 14 bases separated the two germline ends. The V gene's germline CDR1 is LNHNV and CDR2 YYDKDF (reference sequence). CDR3 nucleotides: TGTGCCACCAGCAGATCCCGTACAGGGAGCGAGCAGTACTTC. It encodes CATSRSRTGSEQYF.

The rearrangement uses TRBV18 and TRBJ1-1, with D maybe TRBD1 (6 bases). The germline CDR1 and CDR2 sequences are KGHSH and LQKENI. The CDR3 has 13 residues. V lost 3 bases and J 10 bases, leaving 15 bases between the germline ends. In DNA, the CDR3 is TGTGCCAGCTCACCCACCCCGGGGACAAGAGCTTTCTTT. The encoded protein is CASSPTPGTRAFF.

V and J are TRBV11-2 and TRBJ2-3, with 12 positions matching TRBD2. Germline-derived CDR1 and CDR2 are SGHAT and FQNNGV. The V and J ends lost 4 bases and 4 bases, in that order; junction bases with no gene match: 15. This CDR3 is 19 amino acids long. The CDR3 here is CASSYSPRLAGVAADTQYF. CDR3 in DNA: TGTGCCAGCAGCTACAGCCCGAGACTAGCGGGGGTAGCAGCAGATACGCAGTATTTT. Filled out from reference TRBV11-2 and TRBJ2-3, the complete variable domain reads EAGVAQSPRYKIIEKRQSVAFWCNPISGHATLYWYQQILGQGPKLLIQFQNNGVVDDSQLPKDRFSAERLKGVDSTLKIQPAKLEDSAVYLCASSYSPRLAGVAADTQYFGPGTRLTVL.

In this sample, this clone turned up a few times. The V call is TRBV12-3 or TRBV12-4, the J call TRBJ1-5, with no clear D. The ends were cut back, 8 bases at V and 2 bases at J, with 7 bases in the middle. The CDR3 spans 12 residues. The CDR3: CASGVGNQPQHF. The DNA for the CDR3 is TGTGCCAGCGGAGTCGGCAATCAGCCCCAGCATTTT.

This clone occurred a few times. This chain links TRBV7-2 with TRBJ1-2, with D perhaps TRBD1 (6 bases). Trimming took off 5 bases at V and 8 bases at J, with 27 bases between the two ends. The CDR3 totals 17 residues. The germline CDR1 and CDR2 sequences are SGHTA and FQGNSA. The CDR3, as DNA: TGTGCCAGCAGCGGAGCCGGGACAACTCTTTTTTTACGGGGCTACACCTTC. This gives the protein CASSGAGTTLFLRGYTF.

The CDR3 DNA reads TGTGCCACCATCTTAGCGGGCACAGATACGCAGTATTTT. Its translation: CATILAGTDTQYF. This chain connects TRBV15 to TRBJ2-3, with TRBD2 as a possible D gene (6 bases). V gave up 7 bases and J gave up 1 base, with 9 bases separating them. Germline V gene data show CDR1 as LNHNV and CDR2 as YYDKDF (reference sequence). The CDR3 has 13 residues. Variable domain in full (rest from reference TRBV15 and TRBJ2-3): DAMVIQNPRYQVTQFGKPVTLSCSQTLNHNVMYWYQQKSSQAPKLLFHYYDKDFNNEADTPDNFQSRRPNTSFCFLDIRSPGLGDTAMYLCATILAGTDTQYFGPGTRLTVL.

V gene TRBV24-1 combines with J gene TRBJ2-2; no reliable D call. The CDR3 has 15 residues. Deletions cut 3 bases from V and 1 base from J, with 8 bases between. CDR1 KGHDR and CDR2 SFDVKD come from the germline V gene. DNA for the CDR3: TGTGCCACCAGTGATCACGCTAGGAACACCGGGGAGCTGTTTTTT. This codes for CATSDHARNTGELFF.

This clone came up once. The chain combines TRBV9 with TRBJ2-1; 9 nucleotides align to TRBD1. Unmatched junction bases numbered 10, after V lost 3 bases and J lost 9 bases. CDR3 length: 15 residues. Germline V CDR1 and CDR2: SGDLS, YYNGEE. CDR3 DNA: TGTGCCAGCAGCGGATACGCGGGACAGGGAAGTGAGCAGTTCTTC. As protein: CASSGYAGQGSEQFF.

The J gene is TRBJ2-5, the V gene TRBV3-1 (or the pseudogene TRBV3-2); 13 bases are shared with TRBD2. V shed 6 bases and J 4 bases; nucleotides not matched to a gene: 5. The CDR3 spans 15 residues. CDR1 LGHDT and CDR2 YNNKEL come from the germline V gene (reference sequence). The CDR3 DNA reads as TGTGCCAGCAGACAACTAGCGGGGGGGCGAGAGACCCAGTACTTC. Translation gives CASRQLAGGRETQYF.

Notes on this clone: The identical CDR3 is also encoded by other nucleotide sequences in the sample. V is TRBV3-1 (or the pseudogene TRBV3-2) and J is TRBJ2-7; the match to TRBD2 covers 9 bases. The CDR3 is made up of 14 amino acids. V gave up 1 base and J gave up 3 bases; unmatched junction bases: 1. The germline CDR1 and CDR2 sequences are LGHDT and YNNKEL (reference sequence). The CDR3 sequence is CASSQGAGGYEQYF. The CDR3 nucleotides are TGTGCCAGCAGCCAAGGAGCGGGGGGCTACGAGCAGTACTTC.

The rearrangement joins TRBV5-1 to TRBJ2-2; possible D gene TRBD1, 6 bases. This CDR3 has 15 residues. Germline assignment: CDR1 SGHRS and CDR2 YFSETQ. V lost 1 base and J 5 bases, leaving 12 bases between the germline ends. CDR3 DNA sequence: TGCGCCAGCAGCTTGTCAGGGACAAGGACCGGGGAGCTGTTTTTT. Residues: CASSLSGTRTGELFF.